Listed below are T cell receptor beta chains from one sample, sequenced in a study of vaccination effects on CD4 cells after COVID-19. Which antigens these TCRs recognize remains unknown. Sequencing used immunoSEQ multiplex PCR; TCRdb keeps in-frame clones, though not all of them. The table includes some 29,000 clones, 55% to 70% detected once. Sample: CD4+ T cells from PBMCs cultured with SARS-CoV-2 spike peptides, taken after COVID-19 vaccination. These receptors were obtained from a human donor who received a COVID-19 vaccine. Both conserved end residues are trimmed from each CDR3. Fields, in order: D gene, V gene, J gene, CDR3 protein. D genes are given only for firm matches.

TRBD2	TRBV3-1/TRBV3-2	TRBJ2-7	ASSQTDWLAGGQISYEQY
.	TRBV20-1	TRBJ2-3	SAVAADTQY
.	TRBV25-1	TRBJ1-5	ASSEGNSYHQPQH
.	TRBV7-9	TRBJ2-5	ASSRGGRQGVRETQY
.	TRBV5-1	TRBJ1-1	ASSLGFSTEAF
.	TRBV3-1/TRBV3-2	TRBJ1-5	ASSFNDQPQH
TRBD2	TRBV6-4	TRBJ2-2	ASRGTSESGELF
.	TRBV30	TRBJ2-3	AQTESTDTQY
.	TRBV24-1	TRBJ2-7	ATSDSRDIFYEQY
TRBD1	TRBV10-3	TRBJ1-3	AISGVGQGRRNTIY
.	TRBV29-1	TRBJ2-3	SPSRADTQY
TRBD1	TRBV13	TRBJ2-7	ASTSPGQGNYEQY
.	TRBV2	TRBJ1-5	ASSDIGNQPQH
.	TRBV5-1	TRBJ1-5	ASSLDGGMSQPQH
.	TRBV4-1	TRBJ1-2	ASRSSGTYGYT
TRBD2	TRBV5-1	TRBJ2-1	ASSMPGLDSYNEQF
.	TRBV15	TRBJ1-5	ATSRDFGNQPQH
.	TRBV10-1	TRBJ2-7	ASSQGLGSSYEQY
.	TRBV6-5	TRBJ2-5	ASSRDLQETQY
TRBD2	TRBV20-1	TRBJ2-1	SASGAGGNEQF
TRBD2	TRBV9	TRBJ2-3	ASSVSGGYTDTQY
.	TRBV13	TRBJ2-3	ASSFQLAAVDTQY
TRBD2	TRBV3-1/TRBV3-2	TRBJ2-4	ASSQDNRLAGGLY
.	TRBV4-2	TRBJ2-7	ASSQDHRADFSYEQY
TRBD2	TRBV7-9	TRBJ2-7	ASSLYSSGRRHGEQY
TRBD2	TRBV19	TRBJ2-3	ASSISLAGGDTQY